The sequence of this TCR beta chain was determined in a study of shared clonotypes between healthy human individuals. Across the study: The study enrolled a couple of women and a few men aged 18 to 49. Study results and caveats: Deeper or shallower sequencing was expected to change how clonotypes are shared among donors.

Worth noting for this clone: Its matching antigen is unknown.

V lost 4 bases and J lost 3; bases outside the gene matches: 3. In germline, CDR1 is SNHLY, CDR2 FYNNEI. This CDR3 spans 14 amino acids. Original processing notes: Filtering differed for immunoSEQ, which gave only junction sequences without quality scores. Assay: immunoSEQ multiplex PCR; the TCRdb copy retains only in-frame clones and omits some. V and J calls and clone size follow that table, whereas D and trimming were derived from the DNA. The data show 450,000 to 500,000 clones, around 80% seen once. Healthy HIV-negative adults without recent acute infections or vaccinations served as donors. The sequence was obtained from a woman aged 40 to 50 in good health. Some clones in this sample may be carry-over from other donors' samples. Sequencing was performed on PBMCs. The chain combines TRBV2 with TRBJ2-5, with 9 bases fitting TRBD2. The CDR3 reads CASSVGGGEETQYF. Here the CDR3 DNA reads TGTGCCAGCAGTGTCGGCGGGGGGGAAGAGACCCAGTACTTC.